The 10 T cell receptor beta chains below all came from one sample that was sequenced in a study of T cells after yellow fever vaccination. Via MiXCR, TCRdb re-called the 5' RACE reads, giving one row per CDR3 protein. This sample carries 120,000 or so distinct CDR3 sequences, roughly 7.2% of them seen once, and the ten largest clones take approximately 3%. The starting material was CD4+ T cells sorted from PBMCs, obtained roughly 46 days after the first yellow fever vaccination. The origin of the receptors is a man between 18 and 35 years old who received the YFV17D yellow fever vaccine.

This clonotype was seen at least ten times. The chain uses TRBV5-1 and TRBJ2-4; no clear D. With 0 bases removed from V and 15 bases from J, the gap between germline ends came to 10 bases. The V gene's germline CDR1 is SGHRS and CDR2 YFSETQ. This CDR3 spans 11 amino acids. DNA of the CDR3: TGCGCCAGCAGCTTGGAAGATGTGTTGTACTTC. Amino acid sequence: CASSLEDVLYF.

Many counts were recorded for this clonotype. For the CDR3, the DNA is TGTGCCAGCAGGGGAAAGAGAAATCAGCCCCAGCATTTT. It codes for CASRGKRNQPQHF. This chain links TRBV28 with TRBJ1-5; D not certain. This CDR3 is 13 amino acids long. Germline values: CDR1 MDHEN, CDR2 SYDVKM. Trimming took off 6 bases at V and 4 bases at J, with 10 bases between the two ends. Drawing the rest from reference TRBV28 and TRBJ1-5, the complete variable domain is DVKVTQSSRYLVKRTGEKVFLECVQDMDHENMFWYRQDPGLGLRLIYFSYDVKMKEKGDIPEGYSVSREKKERFSLILESASTNQTSMYLCASRGKRNQPQHFGDGTRLSIL.

In its sample, this clonotype was seen a few times. V is TRBV5-4 and J is TRBJ2-4; TRBD1 agrees at 8 bases. J gave up 3 bases and V 5 bases, and 4 bases lay outside the gene matches. Germline V gene lookup returns CDR1 SGHNT and CDR2 YYREEE (reference sequence). The CDR3 is 14 residues long. The CDR3 reads CASSPGTGKNIQYF. In DNA, the CDR3 is TGTGCCAGCAGTCCCGGGACAGGCAAAAACATTCAGTACTTC.

This clonotype appeared a single time. A much larger clonotype is one base distant, so this may be a read error. The chain carries TRBV12-3 or TRBV12-4 and TRBJ1-1; a possible D gene is TRBD1 (5 bases). Trimming removed 6 bases at V and 3 bases at J, with 14 bases between. This CDR3 contains 14 residues. The CDR3 DNA reads as TGTGCCAGCAGCCACTTCGGAGGGGACACTGAAGCTTTCTTT. Translation gives CASSHFGGDTEAFF.

This clonotype appeared many times. V is TRBV18 and J is TRBJ2-7; TRBD1 matches at 9 bases. Losses at the gene ends were 3 bases for V and 0 bases for J; bases not matched to a gene: 9. Germline-derived CDR1 and CDR2 are KGHSH and LQKENI. The CDR3 spans 17 residues. The CDR3: CASSPTAGTGSSYEQYV. DNA of the CDR3: TGTGCCAGCTCACCGACGGCCGGGACAGGGAGCTCCTACGAGCAGTACGTC.

This clonotype was recorded at least ten times. The V call is TRBV7-2, the J call TRBJ1-5, with D hard to call. The CDR3 totals 13 residues. Per germline, CDR1 SGHTA and CDR2 FQGNSA. V was shortened by 6 bases and J by 7 bases, with 13 bases between the two germline ends. DNA of the CDR3: TGTGCCAGCAGTCTAGAGGGATGGCAGCCCCAGCATTTT. As protein: CASSLEGWQPQHF.

Remarks on this clonotype: Given a much more abundant clone one base away, this may be a read error. The chain recombines TRBV5-1 with TRBJ1-6; maybe TRBD1 (5 bases). CDR3 size: 14 residues. Germline CDR1 reads SGHRS; CDR2 reads YFSETQ. Deletions cut 2 bases from V and 8 bases from J, with 11 bases between. The CDR3 DNA follows: TGCGCCAGCAGCTTTCTGGCAGGGCATTCACCCCTCCACTTT. It yields the protein CASSFLAGHSPLHF.

This clonotype was seen repeatedly, ten times or more. The CDR3 loop reads CSATGQSGYEQYF. Written as DNA, the CDR3 is TGCAGTGCAACCGGGCAGTCAGGTTACGAGCAGTACTTC. The J gene is TRBJ2-7, the V gene TRBV20-1; D call uncertain. V was trimmed by 6 bases and J by 4 bases, leaving 16 bases between them. Germline assignment: CDR1 DFQATT and CDR2 SNEGSKA (reference sequence). This CDR3 is built from 13 residues.

The sample holds many counts of this clonotype. The rearrangement joins TRBV7-3 to TRBJ2-2, with TRBD2 matching over 8 bases. CDR3 length: 18 residues. The J segment lost 1 base and the V segment lost 5 bases, leaving 12 bases of the junction unmatched. CDR1 is SGHTA and CDR2 is FQGTGA in the germline V gene. DNA of the CDR3: TGTGCCAGCAGCCTCCACTCGGGGGGGCTTGGGAACACCGGGGAGCTGTTTTTT. This sequence encodes CASSLHSGGLGNTGELFF. The variable domain in full, with the rest retrieved from reference TRBV7-3 and TRBJ2-2, is GAGVSQTPSNKVTEKGKYVELRCDPISGHTALYWYRQSLGQGPEFLIYFQGTGAADDSGLPNDRFFAVRPEGSVSTLKIQRTERGDSAVYLCASSLHSGGLGNTGELFFGEGSRLTVL.

This clonotype was picked up many times. CDR3 sequence: CASSLTRDNEQFF. The CDR3 DNA reads TGTGCCAGCAGCTTAACCAGGGACAATGAGCAGTTCTTC. The J gene is TRBJ2-1, the V gene TRBV7-2, with D perhaps matching TRBD1 (5 bases). The length of the CDR3 is 13 residues. Germline V gene sequence: CDR1 SGHTA, CDR2 FQGNSA. Trimming removed 2 bases at V and 5 bases at J, with 7 bases between.